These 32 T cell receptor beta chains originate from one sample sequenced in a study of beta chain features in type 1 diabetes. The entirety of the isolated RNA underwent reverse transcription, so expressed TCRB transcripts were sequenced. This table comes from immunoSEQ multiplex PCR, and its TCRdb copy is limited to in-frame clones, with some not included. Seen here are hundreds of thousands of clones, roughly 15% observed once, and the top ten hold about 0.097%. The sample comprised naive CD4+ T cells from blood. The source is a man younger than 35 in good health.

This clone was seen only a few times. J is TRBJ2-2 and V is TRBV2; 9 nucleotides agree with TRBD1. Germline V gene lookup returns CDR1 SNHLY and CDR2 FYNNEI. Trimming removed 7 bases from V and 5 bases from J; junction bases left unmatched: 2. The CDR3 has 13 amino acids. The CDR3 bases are TGTGCCAGCACCGGGACAGGGACCGGGGAGCTGTTTTTT. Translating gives CASTGTGTGELFF.

This chain's CDR3 is CASSAWDAYGYTF. The CDR3 coding sequence is TGTGCCAGCAGCGCTTGGGATGCCTATGGCTACACCTTC. V and J are TRBV11-2 and TRBJ1-2; D gene ambiguous. V lost 5 bases and J lost 4, with 11 bases in between. CDR3 length equals 13 residues. CDR1 is SGHAT and CDR2 is FQNNGV in the germline V gene.

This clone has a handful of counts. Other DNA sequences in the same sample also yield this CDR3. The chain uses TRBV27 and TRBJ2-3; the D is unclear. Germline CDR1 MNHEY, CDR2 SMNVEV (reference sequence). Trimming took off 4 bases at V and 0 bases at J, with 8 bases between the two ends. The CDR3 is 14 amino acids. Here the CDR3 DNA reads TGTGCCAGCAGTTCCCTTGGAAGCACAGATACGCAGTATTTT. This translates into CASSSLGSTDTQYF.

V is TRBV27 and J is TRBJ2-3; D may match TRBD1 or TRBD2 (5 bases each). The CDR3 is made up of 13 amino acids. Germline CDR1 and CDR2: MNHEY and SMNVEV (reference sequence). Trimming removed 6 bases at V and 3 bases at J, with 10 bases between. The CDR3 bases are TGTGCCAGCAGCTCGGGGCCGACAGATACGCAGTATTTT. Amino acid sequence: CASSSGPTDTQYF.

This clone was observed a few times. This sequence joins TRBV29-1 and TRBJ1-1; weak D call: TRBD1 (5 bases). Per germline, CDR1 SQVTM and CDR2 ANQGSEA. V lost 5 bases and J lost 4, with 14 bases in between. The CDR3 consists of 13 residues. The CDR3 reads CSVSRRGATEAFF. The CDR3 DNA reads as TGCAGCGTTTCCCGGAGGGGAGCCACTGAAGCTTTCTTT.

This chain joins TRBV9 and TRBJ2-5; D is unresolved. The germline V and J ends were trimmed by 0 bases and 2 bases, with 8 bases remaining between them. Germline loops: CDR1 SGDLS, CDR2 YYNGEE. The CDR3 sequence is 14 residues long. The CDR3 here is CASSVDHRQETQYF. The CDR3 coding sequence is TGTGCCAGCAGCGTAGATCACCGACAAGAGACCCAGTACTTC.

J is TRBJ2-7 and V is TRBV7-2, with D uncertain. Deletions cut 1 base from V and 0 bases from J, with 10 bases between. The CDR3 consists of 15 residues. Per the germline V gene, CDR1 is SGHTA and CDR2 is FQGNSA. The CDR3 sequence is CASSLGGTSSYEQYF. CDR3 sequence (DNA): TGTGCCAGCAGCTTAGGGGGTACGAGCTCCTACGAGCAGTACTTC.

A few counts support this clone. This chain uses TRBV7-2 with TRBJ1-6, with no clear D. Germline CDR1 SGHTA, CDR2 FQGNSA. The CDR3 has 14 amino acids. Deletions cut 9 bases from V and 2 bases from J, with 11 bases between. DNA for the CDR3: TGTGCCAGTAGTGCCCGGGCCTATAATTCACCCCTCCACTTT. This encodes CASSARAYNSPLHF.

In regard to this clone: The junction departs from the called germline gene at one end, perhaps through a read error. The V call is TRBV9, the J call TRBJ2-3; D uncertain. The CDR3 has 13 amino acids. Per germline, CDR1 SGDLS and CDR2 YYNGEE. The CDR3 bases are TGTGCCAGCAGCGTAGAAGGAGCGCTCTTCGTGAATTTT. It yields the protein CASSVEGALFVNF.

The CDR3 bases are TGTGCCAGCAGTTATCTTCCAGGGGGAACTTCACCCCTCCACTTT. It encodes CASSYLPGGTSPLHF. The chain carries TRBV6-9 and TRBJ1-6; TRBD1 matches at 7 bases. There are 15 residues in the CDR3. The V segment lost 2 bases and the J segment 9 bases; nucleotides outside the gene matches: 7. Germline CDR1 is MNHGY and CDR2 is SVAAGI.

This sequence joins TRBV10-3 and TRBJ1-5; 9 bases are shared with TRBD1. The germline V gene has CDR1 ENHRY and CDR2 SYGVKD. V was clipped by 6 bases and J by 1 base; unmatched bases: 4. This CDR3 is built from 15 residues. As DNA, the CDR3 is TGTGCCATCAGATCGACAGGGGGGAGCAATCAGCCCCAGCATTTT. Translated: CAIRSTGGSNQPQHF.

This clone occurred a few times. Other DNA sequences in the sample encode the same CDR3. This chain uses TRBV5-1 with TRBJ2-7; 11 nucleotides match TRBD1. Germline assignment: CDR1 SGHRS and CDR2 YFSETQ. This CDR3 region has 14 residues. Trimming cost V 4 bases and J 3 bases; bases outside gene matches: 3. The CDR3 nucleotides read TGCGCCAGCAGCGCCGGGACAGGGGGCTACGAGCAGTACTTC. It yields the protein CASSAGTGGYEQYF. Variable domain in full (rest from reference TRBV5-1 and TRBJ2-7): KAGVTQTPRYLIKTRGQQVTLSCSPISGHRSVSWYQQTPGQGLQFLFEYFSETQRNKGNFPGRFSGRQFSNSRSEMNVSTLELGDSALYLCASSAGTGGYEQYFGPGTRLTVT.

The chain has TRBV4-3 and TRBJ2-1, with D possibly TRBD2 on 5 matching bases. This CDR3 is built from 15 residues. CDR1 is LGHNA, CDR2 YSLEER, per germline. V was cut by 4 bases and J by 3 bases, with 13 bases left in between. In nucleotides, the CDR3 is TGCGCCAGCAGCCCCCAAGCGGTAGGCTACAATGAGCAGTTCTTC. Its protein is CASSPQAVGYNEQFF.

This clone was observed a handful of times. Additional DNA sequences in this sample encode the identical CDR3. Here the CDR3 reads CASSLRLAGGVTDTQYF. The CDR3 DNA reads as TGTGCCAGCAGCCTGAGACTAGCGGGAGGGGTTACAGATACGCAGTATTTT. The chain employs TRBV7-2 and TRBJ2-3, with 14 bases fitting TRBD2. Trimming took 5 bases from V and 3 from J; bases not matched to a gene: 7. The CDR3 consists of 17 residues. CDR1 is SGHTA, CDR2 FQGNSA, per germline.

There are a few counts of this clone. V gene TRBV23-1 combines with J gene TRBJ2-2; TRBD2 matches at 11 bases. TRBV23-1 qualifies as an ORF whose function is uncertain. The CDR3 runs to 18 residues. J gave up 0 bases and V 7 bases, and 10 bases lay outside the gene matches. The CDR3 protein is CASTPPGLAAANTGELFF. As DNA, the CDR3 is TGCGCCAGCACCCCCCCGGGACTAGCGGCTGCGAACACCGGGGAGCTGTTTTTT.

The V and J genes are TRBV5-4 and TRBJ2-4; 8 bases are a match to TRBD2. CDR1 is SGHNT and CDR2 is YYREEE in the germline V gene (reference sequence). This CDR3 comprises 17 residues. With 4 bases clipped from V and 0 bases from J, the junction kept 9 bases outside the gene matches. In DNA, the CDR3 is TGTGCCAGCAGCCCGGGGGGGTCAGACATAGCCAAAAACATTCAGTACTTC. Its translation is CASSPGGSDIAKNIQYF.

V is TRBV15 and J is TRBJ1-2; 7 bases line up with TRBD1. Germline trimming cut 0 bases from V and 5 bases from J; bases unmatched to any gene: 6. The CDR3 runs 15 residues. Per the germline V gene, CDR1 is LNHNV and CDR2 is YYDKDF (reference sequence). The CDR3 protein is CATSRDTGELYGYTF. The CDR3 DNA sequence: TGTGCCACCAGCAGAGATACAGGGGAATTGTATGGCTACACCTTC. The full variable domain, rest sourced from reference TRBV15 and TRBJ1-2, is DAMVIQNPRYQVTQFGKPVTLSCSQTLNHNVMYWYQQKSSQAPKLLFHYYDKDFNNEADTPDNFQSRRPNTSFCFLDIRSPGLGDTAMYLCATSRDTGELYGYTFGSGTRLTVV.

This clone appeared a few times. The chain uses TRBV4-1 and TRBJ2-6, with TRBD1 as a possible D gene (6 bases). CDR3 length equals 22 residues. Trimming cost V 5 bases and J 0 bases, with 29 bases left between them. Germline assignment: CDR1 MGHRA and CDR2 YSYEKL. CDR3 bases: TGCGCCAGCAGCTTTCTTATTAGACAGGTGCTAGCTATTAGCTCTGGGGCCAACGTCCTGACTTTC. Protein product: CASSFLIRQVLAISSGANVLTF.

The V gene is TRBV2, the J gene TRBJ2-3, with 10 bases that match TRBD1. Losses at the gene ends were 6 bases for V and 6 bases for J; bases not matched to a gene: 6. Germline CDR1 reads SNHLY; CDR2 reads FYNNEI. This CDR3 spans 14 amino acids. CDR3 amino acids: CASRGGQGRDTQYF. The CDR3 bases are TGTGCCAGCAGGGGGGGACAGGGGCGGGATACGCAGTATTTT.

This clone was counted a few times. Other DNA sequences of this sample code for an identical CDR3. CDR3 in DNA: TGTGCCAGCAGCGCCCGACAGGGGATGAACACTGAAGCTTTCTTT. Translating it yields CASSARQGMNTEAFF. The rearrangement links TRBV7-9 to TRBJ1-1; 8 bases line up with TRBD1. V trimming: 5 bases; J trimming: 0 bases; junction bases outside the gene matches: 5. Germline CDR1 and CDR2: SEHNR and FQNEAQ (reference sequence). The CDR3 has 15 residues.

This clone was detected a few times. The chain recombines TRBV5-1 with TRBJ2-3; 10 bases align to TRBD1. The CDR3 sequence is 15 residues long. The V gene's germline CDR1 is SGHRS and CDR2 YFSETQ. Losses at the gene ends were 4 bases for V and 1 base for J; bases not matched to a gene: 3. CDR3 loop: CASSGGTGGTDTQYF. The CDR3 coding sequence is TGCGCCAGCAGCGGAGGGACAGGGGGCACAGATACGCAGTATTTT. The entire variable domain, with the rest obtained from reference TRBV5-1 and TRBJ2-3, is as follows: KAGVTQTPRYLIKTRGQQVTLSCSPISGHRSVSWYQQTPGQGLQFLFEYFSETQRNKGNFPGRFSGRQFSNSRSEMNVSTLELGDSALYLCASSGGTGGTDTQYFGPGTRLTVL.

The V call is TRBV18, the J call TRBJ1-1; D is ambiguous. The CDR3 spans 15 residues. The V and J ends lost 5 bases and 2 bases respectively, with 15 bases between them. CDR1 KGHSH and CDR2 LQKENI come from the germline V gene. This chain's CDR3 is CASSGRTASNTEAFF. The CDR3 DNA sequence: TGTGCCAGCTCAGGAAGGACCGCATCTAACACTGAAGCTTTCTTT.

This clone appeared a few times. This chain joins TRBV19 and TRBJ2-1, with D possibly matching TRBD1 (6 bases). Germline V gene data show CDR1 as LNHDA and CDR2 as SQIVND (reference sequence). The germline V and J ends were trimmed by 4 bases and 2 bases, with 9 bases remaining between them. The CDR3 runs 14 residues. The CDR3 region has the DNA TGTGCCAGTAGTACCAGGGGCCCCTACAATGAGCAGTTCTTC. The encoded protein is CASSTRGPYNEQFF.

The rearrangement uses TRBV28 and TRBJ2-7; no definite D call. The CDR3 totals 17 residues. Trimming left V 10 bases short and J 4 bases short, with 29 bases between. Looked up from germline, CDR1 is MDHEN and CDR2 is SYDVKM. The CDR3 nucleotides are TGTGCCACCTTTTCTCAGGCCTTAGGGAAGCACTTTTACGAGCAGTACTTC. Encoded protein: CATFSQALGKHFYEQYF.

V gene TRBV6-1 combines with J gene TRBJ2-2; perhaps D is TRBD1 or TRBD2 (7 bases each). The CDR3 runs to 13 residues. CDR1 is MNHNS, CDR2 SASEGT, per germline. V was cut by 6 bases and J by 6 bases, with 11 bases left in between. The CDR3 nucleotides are TGTGCCAGCAGCCCAGGGGGGGCCGGGGAGCTGTTTTTT. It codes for CASSPGGAGELFF.

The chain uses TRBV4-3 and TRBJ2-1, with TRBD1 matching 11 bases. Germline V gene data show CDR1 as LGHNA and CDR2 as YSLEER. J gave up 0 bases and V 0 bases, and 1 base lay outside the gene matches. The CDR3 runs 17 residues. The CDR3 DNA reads TGCGCCAGCAGCCAAGATGGGACAGGGGGCTCCTACAATGAGCAGTTCTTC. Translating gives CASSQDGTGGSYNEQFF.

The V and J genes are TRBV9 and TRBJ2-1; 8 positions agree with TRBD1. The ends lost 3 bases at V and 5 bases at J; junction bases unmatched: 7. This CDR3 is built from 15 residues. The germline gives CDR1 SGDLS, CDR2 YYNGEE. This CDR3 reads CASSGTGTGNNEQFF. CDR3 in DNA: TGTGCCAGCAGCGGGACCGGGACAGGTAACAATGAGCAGTTCTTC.

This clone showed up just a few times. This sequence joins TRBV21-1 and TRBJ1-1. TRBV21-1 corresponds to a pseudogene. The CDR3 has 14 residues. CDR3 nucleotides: TGTGCCAGCAGCAAAGCGGACTTGAACACTGAAGCTTTCTTT. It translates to CASSKADLNTEAFF.

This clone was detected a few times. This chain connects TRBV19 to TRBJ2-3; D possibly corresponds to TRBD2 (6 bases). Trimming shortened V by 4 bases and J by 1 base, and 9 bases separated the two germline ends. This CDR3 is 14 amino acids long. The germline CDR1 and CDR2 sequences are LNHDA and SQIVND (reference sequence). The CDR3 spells CASSKLARTDTQYF. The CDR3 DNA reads TGTGCCAGTAGTAAACTAGCCCGCACAGATACGCAGTATTTT.

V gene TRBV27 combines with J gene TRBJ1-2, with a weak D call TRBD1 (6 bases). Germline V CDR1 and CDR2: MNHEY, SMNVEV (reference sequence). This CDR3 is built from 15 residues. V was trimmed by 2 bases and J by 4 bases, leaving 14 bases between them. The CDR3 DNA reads TGTGCCAGCAGTTTACTTCAGACAGGAGTCTATGGCTACACCTTC. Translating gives CASSLLQTGVYGYTF.

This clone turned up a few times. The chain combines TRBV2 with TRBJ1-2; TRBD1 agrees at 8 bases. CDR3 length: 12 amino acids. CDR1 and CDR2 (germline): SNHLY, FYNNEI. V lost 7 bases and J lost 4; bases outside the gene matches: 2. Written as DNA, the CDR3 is TGTGCCAGCAATGACAGGGGCTATGGCTACACCTTC. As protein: CASNDRGYGYTF.

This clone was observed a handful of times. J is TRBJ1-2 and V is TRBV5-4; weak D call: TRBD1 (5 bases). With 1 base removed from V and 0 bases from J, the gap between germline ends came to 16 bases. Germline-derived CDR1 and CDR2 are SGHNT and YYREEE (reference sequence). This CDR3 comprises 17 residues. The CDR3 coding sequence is TGTGCCAGCAGCTTGTGGCCTCTTGGGGCGCCTAACTATGGCTACACCTTC. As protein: CASSLWPLGAPNYGYTF.